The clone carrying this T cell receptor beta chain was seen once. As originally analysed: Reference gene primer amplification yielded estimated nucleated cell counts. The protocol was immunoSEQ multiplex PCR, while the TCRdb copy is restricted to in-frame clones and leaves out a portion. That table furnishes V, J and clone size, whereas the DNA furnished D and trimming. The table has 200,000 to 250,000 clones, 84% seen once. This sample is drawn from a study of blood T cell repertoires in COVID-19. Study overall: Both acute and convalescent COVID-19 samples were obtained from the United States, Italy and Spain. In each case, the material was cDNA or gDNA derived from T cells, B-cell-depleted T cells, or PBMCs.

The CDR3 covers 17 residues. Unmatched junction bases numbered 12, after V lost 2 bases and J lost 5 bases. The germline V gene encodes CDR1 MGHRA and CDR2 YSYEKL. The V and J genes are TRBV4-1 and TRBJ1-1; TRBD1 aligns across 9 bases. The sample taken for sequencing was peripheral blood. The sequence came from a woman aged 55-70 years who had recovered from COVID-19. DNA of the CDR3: TGCGCCAGCAGCCAACTCTCCCCCGGACAGGGGAAGACTGAAGCTTTCTTT. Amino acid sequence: CASSQLSPGQGKTEAFF.